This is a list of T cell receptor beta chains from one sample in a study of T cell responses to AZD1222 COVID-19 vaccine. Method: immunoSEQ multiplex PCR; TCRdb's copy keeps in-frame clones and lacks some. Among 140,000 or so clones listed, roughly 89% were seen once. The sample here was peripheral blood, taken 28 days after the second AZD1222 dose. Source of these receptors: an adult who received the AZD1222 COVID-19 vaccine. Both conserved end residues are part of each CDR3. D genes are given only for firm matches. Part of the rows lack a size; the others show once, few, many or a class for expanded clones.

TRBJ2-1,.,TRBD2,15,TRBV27,TGTGCCAGCAGCTCCCCCGGACTAGCGGGATATGAGCAGTTCTTC,CASSSPGLAGYEQFF
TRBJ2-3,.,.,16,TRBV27,TGTGCCAGCAGTGCCCTAGAAGAAGAATTTACAGATACGCAGTATTTT,CASSALEEEFTDTQYF
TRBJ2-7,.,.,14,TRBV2,TGTGCCAGCAGTGCCCCGGGCAGGGGAGACGAGCAGTACTTC,CASSAPGRGDEQYF
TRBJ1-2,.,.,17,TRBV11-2,TGTGCCAGCAGCGCAACCTCCACCGGGCCAACTAACTATGGCTACACCTTC,CASSATSTGPTNYGYTF
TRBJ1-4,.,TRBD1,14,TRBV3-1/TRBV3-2,TGTGCCAGCAGCGACAGGGCGTCTAATGAAAAACTGTTTTTT,CASSDRASNEKLFF
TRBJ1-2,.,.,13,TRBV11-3,TGTGCCAGCAGCCCGGGGTACTCCTATGGCTACACCTTC,CASSPGYSYGYTF
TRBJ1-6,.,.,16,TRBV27,TGTGCCAGCAGTCTAACTTCTAACGGGGCTCATTCACCCCTCCACTTT,CASSLTSNGAHSPLHF
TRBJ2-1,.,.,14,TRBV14,TGTGCCAGCAGCCAAGGCCCCAATTCCGATGAGCAGTTCTTC,CASSQGPNSDEQFF
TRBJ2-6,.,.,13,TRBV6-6,TGTGCCAGCAGTTACGGATACGCAGAGGTCCTGACTTTC,CASSYGYAEVLTF
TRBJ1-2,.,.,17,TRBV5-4,TGTGCCAGCAGCCTGGGGGGGGCCACAGAGAAGCCCTATGGCTACACCTTC,CASSLGGATEKPYGYTF
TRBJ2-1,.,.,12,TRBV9,TGTGCCAGCAGCGTATGGATTGGACCACAGTTCTTC,CASSVWIGPQFF
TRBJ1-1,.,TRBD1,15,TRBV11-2,TGTGCCAGCAGCTTAGCTGCCAGGGGGTACACTGAAGCTTTCTTT,CASSLAARGYTEAFF
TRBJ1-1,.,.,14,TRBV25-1,TGTGCCAGCAGTGAATATGGGGGGGAAACTGAAGCTTTCTTT,CASSEYGGETEAFF
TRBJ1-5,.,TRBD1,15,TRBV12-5,TGTGCTAGTGGTGCCGGGACAGGGGGCAATCAGCCCCAGCATTTT,CASGAGTGGNQPQHF
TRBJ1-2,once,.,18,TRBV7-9,TGTGCCAGCAGCCCCAGCCCTAGTGGGGGGCAAGCGAGCTATGGCTACACCTTC,CASSPSPSGGQASYGYTF
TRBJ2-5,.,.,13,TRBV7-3,TGTGCCAGCACCCCCGAAGGAGGAGAGACCCAGTACTTC,CASTPEGGETQYF
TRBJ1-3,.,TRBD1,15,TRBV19,TGTGCCAGTTTACAGGGGAAGGAGACTGGAAACACCATATATTTT,CASLQGKETGNTIYF
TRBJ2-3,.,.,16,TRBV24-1,TGTGCCACCAGTGATTTGGGGCTTGGCGAGAGGGATACGCAGTATTTT,CATSDLGLGERDTQYF
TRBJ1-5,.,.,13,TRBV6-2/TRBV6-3,TGTGCCAGCAGTTACCCAGGGAATCAGCCCCAGCATTTT,CASSYPGNQPQHF
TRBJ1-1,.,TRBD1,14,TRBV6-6,TGTGCCAGCAGTCCAGGGGGCGGGTCCACTGAAGCTTTCTTT,CASSPGGGSTEAFF
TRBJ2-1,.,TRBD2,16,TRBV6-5,TGTGCCAGCAGTTATTTTGGGGGGACTAGTATCAATGAGCAGTTCTTC,CASSYFGGTSINEQFF
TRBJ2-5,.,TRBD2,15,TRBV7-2,TGTGCCAGCAGCACTGGGACTAGCGGGAGGGAGACCCAGTACTTC,CASSTGTSGRETQYF
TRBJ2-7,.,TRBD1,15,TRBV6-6,TGTGCCAGCAGTCTACCGACAGGGGGCATGTACGAGCAGTACTTC,CASSLPTGGMYEQYF
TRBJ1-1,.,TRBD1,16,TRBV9,TGTGCCAGCAGCGCGACAGGGGGCGCTATAAACACTGAAGCTTTCTTT,CASSATGGAINTEAFF
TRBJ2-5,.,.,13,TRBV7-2,TGTGCCAGCAGCTTAGTAGAGCAAGAGACCCAGTACTTC,CASSLVEQETQYF
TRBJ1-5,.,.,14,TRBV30,TGTGCCTGGAGTGTGGGGGGGGTCGATCAGCCCCAGCATTTT,CAWSVGGVDQPQHF
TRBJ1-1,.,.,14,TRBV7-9,TGTGCCAGCAGCTTAGTGTCTGGGGGCCGAGAAGCTTTCTTT,CASSLVSGGREAFF
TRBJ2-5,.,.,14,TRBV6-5,TGTGCCAGCAGTACCTTGGACCCCAAGAGGACCCAGTACTTC,CASSTLDPKRTQYF
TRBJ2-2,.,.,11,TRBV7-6,TGTGCCAGCAGTTACACCGGGGAGCTGTTTTTT,CASSYTGELFF
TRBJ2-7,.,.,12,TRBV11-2,TGTGCCAGCAGCAGGGACAACTACGAGCAGTACTTC,CASSRDNYEQYF
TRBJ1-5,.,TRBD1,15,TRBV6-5,TGTGCCAGCAGTCTGACAGGGGGCGGCAATCAGCCCCAGCATTTT,CASSLTGGGNQPQHF
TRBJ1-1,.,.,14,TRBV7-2,TGTGCCAGCAGCTTAGGCCGTATGAACACTGAAGCTTTCTTT,CASSLGRMNTEAFF
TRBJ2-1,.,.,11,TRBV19,TGTGCCAGCTCCCAGGGCAATGAGCAGTTCTTC,CASSQGNEQFF
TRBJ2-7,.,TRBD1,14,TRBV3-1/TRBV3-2,TGTGCCAGCAGCCAAGAGGGACAGCTCTACGAGCAGTACTTC,CASSQEGQLYEQYF
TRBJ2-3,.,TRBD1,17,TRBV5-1,TGCGCCAGCAGCGGGAAGGGGACAGGGGAGAGGCCAGATACGCAGTATTTT,CASSGKGTGERPDTQYF
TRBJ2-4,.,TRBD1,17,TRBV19,TGTGCCAGTAGTGCTTACAGGGGGCGGGAAGCCAAAAACATTCAGTACTTC,CASSAYRGREAKNIQYF
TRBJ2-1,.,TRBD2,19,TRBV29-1,TGCAGCGTTGGAGGACTAGCGGGAGGCCTGTTGAGCTCCTACAATGAGCAGTTCTTC,CSVGGLAGGLLSSYNEQFF